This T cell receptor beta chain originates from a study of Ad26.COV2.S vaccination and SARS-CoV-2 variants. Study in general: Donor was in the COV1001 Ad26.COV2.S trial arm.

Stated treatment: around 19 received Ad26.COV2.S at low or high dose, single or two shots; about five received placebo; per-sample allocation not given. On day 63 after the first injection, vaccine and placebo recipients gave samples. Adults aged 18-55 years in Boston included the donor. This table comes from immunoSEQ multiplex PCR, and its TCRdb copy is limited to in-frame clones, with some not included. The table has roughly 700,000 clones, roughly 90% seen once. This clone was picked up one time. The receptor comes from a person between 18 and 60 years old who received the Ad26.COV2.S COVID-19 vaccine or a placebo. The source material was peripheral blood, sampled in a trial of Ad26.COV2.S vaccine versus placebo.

The CDR3 protein is CASFRQGMGIQYF. As DNA, the CDR3 is TGTGCCAGCTTTCGACAGGGGATGGGCATTCAGTACTTC. The rearrangement links TRBV2 to TRBJ2-4, with TRBD1 matching over 8 bases. Germline lookup yields CDR1 SNHLY and CDR2 FYNNEI. The CDR3 loop spans 13 amino acids. V lost 8 bases to trimming and J lost 9 bases; unmatched junction nucleotides: 9.